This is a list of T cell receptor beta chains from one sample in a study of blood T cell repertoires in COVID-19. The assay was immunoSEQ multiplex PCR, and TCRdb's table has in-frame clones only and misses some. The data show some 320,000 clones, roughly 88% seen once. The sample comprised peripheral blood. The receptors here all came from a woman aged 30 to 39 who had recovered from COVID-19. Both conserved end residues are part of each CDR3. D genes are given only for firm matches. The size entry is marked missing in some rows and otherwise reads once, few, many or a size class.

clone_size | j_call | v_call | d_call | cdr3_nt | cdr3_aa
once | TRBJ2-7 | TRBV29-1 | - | TGCAGCGTACACGAGGATACCTACGAGCAGTACTTC | CSVHEDTYEQYF
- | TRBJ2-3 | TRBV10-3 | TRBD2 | TGTGCCGCGACTAGCGGGGTCACAGATACGCAGTATTTT | CAATSGVTDTQYF
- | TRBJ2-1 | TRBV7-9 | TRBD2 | TGTGCCAGCAGCTTAGGCGGGGGTGGTTTAAATGAGCAGTTCTTC | CASSLGGGGLNEQFF
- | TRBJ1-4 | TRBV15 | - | TGTGCCACCAGCAGAGAACAGGCTAATGAAAAACTGTTTTTT | CATSREQANEKLFF
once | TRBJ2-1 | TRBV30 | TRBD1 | TGTGCCTGGACCATCACGACAGGGGGAAATGAGCAGTTCTTC | CAWTITTGGNEQFF
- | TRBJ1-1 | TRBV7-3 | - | TGTGCCAGCAGCGCCACAGGTGGTGTTGAAGCTTTCTTT | CASSATGGVEAFF
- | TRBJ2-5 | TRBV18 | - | TGTGCCAGCTCCCAGACAGGGACTCAAGAGACCCAGTACTTC | CASSQTGTQETQYF
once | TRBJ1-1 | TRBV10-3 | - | TGTGCCATCAGTGATTCGGGACAGAACACTGAAGCTTTCTTT | CAISDSGQNTEAFF
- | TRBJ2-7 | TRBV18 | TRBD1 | TGTGCCAGCTCAGCCGGGACAGACTACGAGCAGTACTTC | CASSAGTDYEQYF
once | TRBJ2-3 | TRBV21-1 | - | TGTGCCAGCAGCTGGGGCACATGGTCCGCAGATACGCAGTATTTT | CASSWGTWSADTQYF
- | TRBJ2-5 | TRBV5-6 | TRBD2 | TGTGCCAGCAGCTTAAACTCGGGGGGGCTTGTGGAGACCCAGTACTTC | CASSLNSGGLVETQYF
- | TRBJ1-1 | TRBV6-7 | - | TGTGCCAGCAGTTTCCAGGGGTCGAACACTGAAGCTTTCTTT | CASSFQGSNTEAFF
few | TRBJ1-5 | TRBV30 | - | TGTGCCTGGAATGGGCCAGGCCTCGATCAGCCCCAGCATTTT | CAWNGPGLDQPQHF
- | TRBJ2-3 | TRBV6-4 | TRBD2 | TGTGCCAGCAAGGGAGCGGGGGGGCCGAAAGATACGCAGTATTTT | CASKGAGGPKDTQYF
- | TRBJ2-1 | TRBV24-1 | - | TGTGCCACCAGTGATTACGGACGCGGGGAAATCTCCTACAATGAGCAGTTCTTC | CATSDYGRGEISYNEQFF
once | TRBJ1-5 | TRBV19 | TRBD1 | TGTGCCAGTAGTACGGACAGGGGAGGTCAGCCCCAGCATTTT | CASSTDRGGQPQHF
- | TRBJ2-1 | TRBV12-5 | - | TGTGCTAGTAAGGGGGTTTACAATGAGCAGTTCTTC | CASKGVYNEQFF
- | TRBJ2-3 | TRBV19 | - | TGTGCCAGTAGAGCGTCAGGGGTCACAGATACGCAGTATTTT | CASRASGVTDTQYF
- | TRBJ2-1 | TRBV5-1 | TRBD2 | TGCGCCAGCAGCCCTGGGACTAGCGGGGGGGCCGATAATGAGCAGTTCTTC | CASSPGTSGGADNEQFF